Shown below are 3 T cell receptor beta chains from a single sample sequenced in a study of T cell responses to AZD1222 COVID-19 vaccine. The method was immunoSEQ multiplex PCR; TCRdb's version includes in-frame clones alone and lacks a portion of them. The repertoire holds some 90,000 clones, with around 90% as singletons. The source material was peripheral blood, sampled 28 days after the second AZD1222 dose. The receptors come from an adult who received the AZD1222 COVID-19 vaccine.

DNA of the CDR3: TGTGCCAGCAGCATCGACAGGGAACGGGCCGGGGAGCTGTTTTTT. Translated, it gives CASSIDRERAGELFF. The chain carries TRBV5-5 and TRBJ2-2; 7 bases map to TRBD1. Losses at the gene ends were 4 bases for V and 6 bases for J; bases not matched to a gene: 9. The CDR3 contains 15 residues. Germline V gene sequence: CDR1 SGHKS, CDR2 YYEKEE (reference sequence).

The J gene is TRBJ1-1, the V gene TRBV18, with 9 bases matching TRBD1. The CDR3 extends over 13 amino acids. The germline V gene encodes CDR1 KGHSH and CDR2 LQKENI. V was clipped by 6 bases and J by 4 bases; unmatched bases: 3. CDR3 loop: CASSTGGFTEAFF. CDR3 DNA sequence: TGTGCCAGCTCTACAGGGGGCTTCACTGAAGCTTTCTTT.

The chain carries TRBV5-1 and TRBJ2-6; D call uncertain. Between the trimmed V and J ends, which lost 1 base and 0 bases, there was a span of 5 bases. Germline lookup yields CDR1 SGHRS and CDR2 YFSETQ. The CDR3 runs to 15 residues. The CDR3 nucleotides read TGCGCCAGCAGCTTGCGCGTCTCTGGGGCCAACGTCCTGACTTTC. It translates to CASSLRVSGANVLTF.